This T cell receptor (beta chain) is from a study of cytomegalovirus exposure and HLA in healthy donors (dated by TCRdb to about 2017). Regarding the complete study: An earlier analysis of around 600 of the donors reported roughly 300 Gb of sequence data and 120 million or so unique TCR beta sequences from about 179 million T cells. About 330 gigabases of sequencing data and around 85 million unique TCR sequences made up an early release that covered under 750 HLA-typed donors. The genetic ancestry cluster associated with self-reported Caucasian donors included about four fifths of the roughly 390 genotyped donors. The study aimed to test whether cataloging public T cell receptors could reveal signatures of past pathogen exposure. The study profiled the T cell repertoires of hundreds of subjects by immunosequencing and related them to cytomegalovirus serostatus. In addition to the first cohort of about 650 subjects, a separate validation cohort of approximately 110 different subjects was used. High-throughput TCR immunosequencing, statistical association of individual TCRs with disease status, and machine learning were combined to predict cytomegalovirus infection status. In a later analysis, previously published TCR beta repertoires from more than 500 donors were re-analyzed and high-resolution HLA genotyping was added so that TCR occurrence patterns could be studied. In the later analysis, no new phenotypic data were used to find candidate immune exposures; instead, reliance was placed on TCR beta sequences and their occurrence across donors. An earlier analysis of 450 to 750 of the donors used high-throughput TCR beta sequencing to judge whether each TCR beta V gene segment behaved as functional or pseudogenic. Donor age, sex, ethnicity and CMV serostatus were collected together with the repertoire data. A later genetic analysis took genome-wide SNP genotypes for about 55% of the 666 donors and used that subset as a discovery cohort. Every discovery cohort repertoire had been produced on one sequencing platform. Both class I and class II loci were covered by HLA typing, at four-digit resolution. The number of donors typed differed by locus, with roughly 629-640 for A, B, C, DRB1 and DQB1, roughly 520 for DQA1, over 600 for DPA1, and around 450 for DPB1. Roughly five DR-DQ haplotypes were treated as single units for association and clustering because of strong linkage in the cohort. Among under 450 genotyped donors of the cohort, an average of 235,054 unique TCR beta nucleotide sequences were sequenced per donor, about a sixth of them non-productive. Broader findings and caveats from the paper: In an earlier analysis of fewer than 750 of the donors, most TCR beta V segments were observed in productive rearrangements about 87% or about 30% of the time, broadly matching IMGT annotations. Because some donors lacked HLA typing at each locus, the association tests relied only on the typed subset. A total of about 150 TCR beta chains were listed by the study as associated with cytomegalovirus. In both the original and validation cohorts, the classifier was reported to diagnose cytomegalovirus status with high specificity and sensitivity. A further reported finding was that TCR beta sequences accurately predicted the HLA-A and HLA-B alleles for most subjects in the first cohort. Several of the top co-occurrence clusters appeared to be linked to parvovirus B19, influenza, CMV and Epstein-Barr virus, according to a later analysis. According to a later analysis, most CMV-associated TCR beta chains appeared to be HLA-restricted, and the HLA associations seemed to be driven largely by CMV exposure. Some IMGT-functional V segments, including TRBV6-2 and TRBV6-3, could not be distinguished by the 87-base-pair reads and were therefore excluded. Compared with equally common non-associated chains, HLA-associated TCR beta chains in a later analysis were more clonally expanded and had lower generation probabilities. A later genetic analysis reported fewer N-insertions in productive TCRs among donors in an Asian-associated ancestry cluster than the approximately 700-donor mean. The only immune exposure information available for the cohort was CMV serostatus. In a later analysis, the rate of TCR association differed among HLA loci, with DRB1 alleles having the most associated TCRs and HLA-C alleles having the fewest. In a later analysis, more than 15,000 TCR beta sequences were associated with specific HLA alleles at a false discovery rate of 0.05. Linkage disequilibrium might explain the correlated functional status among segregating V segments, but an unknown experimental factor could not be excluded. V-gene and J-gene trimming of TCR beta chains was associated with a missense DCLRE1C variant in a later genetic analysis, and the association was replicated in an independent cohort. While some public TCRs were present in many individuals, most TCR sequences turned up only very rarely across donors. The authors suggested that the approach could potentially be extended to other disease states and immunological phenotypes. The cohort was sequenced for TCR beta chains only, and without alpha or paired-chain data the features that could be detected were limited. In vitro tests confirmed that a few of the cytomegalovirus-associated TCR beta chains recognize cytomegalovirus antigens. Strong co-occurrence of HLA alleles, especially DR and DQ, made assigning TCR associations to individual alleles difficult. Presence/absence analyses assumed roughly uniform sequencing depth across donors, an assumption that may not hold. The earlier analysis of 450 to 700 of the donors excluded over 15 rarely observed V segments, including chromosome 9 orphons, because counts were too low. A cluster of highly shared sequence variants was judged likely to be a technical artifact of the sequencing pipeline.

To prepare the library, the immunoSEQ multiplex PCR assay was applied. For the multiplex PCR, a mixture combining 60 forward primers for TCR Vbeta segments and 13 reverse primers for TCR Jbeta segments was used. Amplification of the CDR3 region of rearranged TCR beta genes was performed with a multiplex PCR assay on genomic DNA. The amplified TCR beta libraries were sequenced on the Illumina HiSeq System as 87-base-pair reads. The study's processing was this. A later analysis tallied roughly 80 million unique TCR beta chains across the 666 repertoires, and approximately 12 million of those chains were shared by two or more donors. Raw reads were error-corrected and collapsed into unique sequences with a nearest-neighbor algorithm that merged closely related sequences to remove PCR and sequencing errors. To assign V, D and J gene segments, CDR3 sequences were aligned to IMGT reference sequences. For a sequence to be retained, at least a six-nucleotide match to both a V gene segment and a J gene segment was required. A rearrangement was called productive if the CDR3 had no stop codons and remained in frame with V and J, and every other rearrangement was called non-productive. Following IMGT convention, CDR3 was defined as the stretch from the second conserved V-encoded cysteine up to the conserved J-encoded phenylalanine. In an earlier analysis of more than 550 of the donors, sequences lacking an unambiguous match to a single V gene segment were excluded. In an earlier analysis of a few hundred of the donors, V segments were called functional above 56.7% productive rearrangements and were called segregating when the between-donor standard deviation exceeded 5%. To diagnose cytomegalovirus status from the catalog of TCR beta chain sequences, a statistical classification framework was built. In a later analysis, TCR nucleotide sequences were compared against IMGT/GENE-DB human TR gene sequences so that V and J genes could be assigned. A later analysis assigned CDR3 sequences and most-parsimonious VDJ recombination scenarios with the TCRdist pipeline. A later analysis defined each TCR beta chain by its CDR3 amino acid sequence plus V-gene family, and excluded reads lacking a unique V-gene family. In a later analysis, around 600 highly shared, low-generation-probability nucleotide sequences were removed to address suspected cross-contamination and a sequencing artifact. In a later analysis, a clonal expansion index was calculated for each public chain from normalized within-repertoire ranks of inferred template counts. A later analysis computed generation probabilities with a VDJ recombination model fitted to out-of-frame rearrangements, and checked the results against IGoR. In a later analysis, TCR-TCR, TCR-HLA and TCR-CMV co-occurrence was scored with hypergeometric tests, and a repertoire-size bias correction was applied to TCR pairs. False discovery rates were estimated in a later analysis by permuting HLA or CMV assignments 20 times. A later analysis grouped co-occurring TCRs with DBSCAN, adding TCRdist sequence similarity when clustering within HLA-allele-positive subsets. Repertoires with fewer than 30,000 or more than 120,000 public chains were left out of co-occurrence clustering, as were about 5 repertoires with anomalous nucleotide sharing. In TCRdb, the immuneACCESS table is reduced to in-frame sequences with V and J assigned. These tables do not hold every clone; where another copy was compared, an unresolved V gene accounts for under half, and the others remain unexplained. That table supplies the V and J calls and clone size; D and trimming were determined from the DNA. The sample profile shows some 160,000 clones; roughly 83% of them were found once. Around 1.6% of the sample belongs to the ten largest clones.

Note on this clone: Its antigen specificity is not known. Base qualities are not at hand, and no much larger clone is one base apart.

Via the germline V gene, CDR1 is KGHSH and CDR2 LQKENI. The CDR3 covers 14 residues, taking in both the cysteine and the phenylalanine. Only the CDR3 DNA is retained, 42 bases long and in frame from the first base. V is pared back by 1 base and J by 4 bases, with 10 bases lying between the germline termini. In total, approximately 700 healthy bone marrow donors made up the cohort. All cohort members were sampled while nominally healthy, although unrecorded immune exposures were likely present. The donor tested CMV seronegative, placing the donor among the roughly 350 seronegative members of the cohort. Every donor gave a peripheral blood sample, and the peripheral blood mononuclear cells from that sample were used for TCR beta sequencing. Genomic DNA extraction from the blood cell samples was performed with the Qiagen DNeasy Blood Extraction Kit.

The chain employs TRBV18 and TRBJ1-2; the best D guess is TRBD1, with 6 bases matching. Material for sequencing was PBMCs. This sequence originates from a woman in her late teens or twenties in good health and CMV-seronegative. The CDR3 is CASSPLDSSYGYTF. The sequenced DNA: TGTGCCAGCTCACCACTGGACAGCAGCTATGGCTACACCTTC.